This is a list of T cell receptor beta chains from one sample in a study of blood T cells in healthy people across ages. TCRdb processed the 5' RACE reads anew with MiXCR; each CDR3 protein has one entry. The table lists about 290,000 distinct CDR3 sequences, 25% to 30% of them singletons. The specimen was blood. Receptors were obtained from a woman in her seventies in good health. CDR3s include the opening cysteine and the closing phenylalanine or tryptophan. A D gene is named only where the DNA matches it firmly. The size field is filled for only some rows; it gives once, few, many or a size class.

J: TRBJ2-1
D: NA
size: NA
V: TRBV2
DNA: TGTGCCAGCAGGGACAATGAGCAGTTCTTC
CDR3: CASRDNEQFF

J: TRBJ2-4
D: NA
size: few
V: TRBV7-2
DNA: TGTGCCAGCAGCTCCGGGGCGGGTGGGAACATTCAGTACTTC
CDR3: CASSSGAGGNIQYF

J: TRBJ2-7
D: NA
size: NA
V: TRBV11-2
DNA: TGTGCCAGCAGCTCCCGGGACGCCTACGAGCAGTACTTC
CDR3: CASSSRDAYEQYF

J: TRBJ2-1
D: NA
size: NA
V: TRBV9
DNA: TGTGCCAGCAGCGAGGGCATACAGGGAGATGAGCAGTTCTTC
CDR3: CASSEGIQGDEQFF

J: TRBJ2-7
D: TRBD1
size: few
V: TRBV12-3/TRBV12-4
DNA: TGTGCCAGCAGCAACCGGGGACAGGGAGAGAGCGAGCAGTACTTC
CDR3: CASSNRGQGESEQYF

J: TRBJ1-2
D: NA
size: NA
V: TRBV9
DNA: TGTGCCAGCACCCTAGAGGGGAGATATGGCTACACCTTC
CDR3: CASTLEGRYGYTF

J: TRBJ2-7
D: TRBD1
size: few
V: TRBV5-1
DNA: TGCGCCAGCAGCTTGAGGGACAGGACCTACGAGCAGTACTTC
CDR3: CASSLRDRTYEQYF

J: TRBJ2-2
D: NA
size: NA
V: TRBV6-1
DNA: TGTGCCAGCACTAAGAGGGGGGCAACCGGGGAGCTGTTTTTT
CDR3: CASTKRGATGELFF

J: TRBJ1-2
D: TRBD1
size: many
V: TRBV29-1
DNA: TGCAGCGTCCTCCGGGACAGGGGGAGTGGTGGCTACACCTTC
CDR3: CSVLRDRGSGGYTF

J: TRBJ1-1
D: NA
size: few
V: TRBV5-1
DNA: TGCGCCAGCAGCGGGGGGGCGGACCCGTACACTGAAGCTTTCTTT
CDR3: CASSGGADPYTEAFF

J: TRBJ2-5
D: NA
size: few
V: TRBV27
DNA: TGTGCCAGCATCCTAGGAGAGACCCAGTACTTC
CDR3: CASILGETQYF

J: TRBJ2-5
D: NA
size: NA
V: TRBV5-1
DNA: TGCGCCAGCAGCGAGGGACTGCAAGAGACCCAGTACTTC
CDR3: CASSEGLQETQYF

J: TRBJ1-6
D: NA
size: NA
V: TRBV7-2
DNA: TGTGCCAGCAGCTCGGCCGGGAACAGGGACTCACCCCTCCACTTT
CDR3: CASSSAGNRDSPLHF

J: TRBJ1-2
D: NA
size: NA
V: TRBV5-1
DNA: TGCGGCAGCAGCTTGCAGGGGAGCGGCTACACCTTC
CDR3: CGSSLQGSGYTF

J: TRBJ2-1
D: NA
size: NA
V: TRBV28
DNA: TGTGCCAGCAGTTTGGGGGACAACTACAATGAGCAGTTCTTC
CDR3: CASSLGDNYNEQFF

J: TRBJ2-1
D: TRBD1
size: many
V: TRBV29-1
DNA: TGCAGCGTTGGGACAGGGGGCTACAATGAGCAGTTCTTC
CDR3: CSVGTGGYNEQFF

J: TRBJ2-7
D: TRBD1
size: few
V: TRBV5-1
DNA: TGCGCCAGCAGCACAACCGGGACAGGGTTCGAGCAGTACTTC
CDR3: CASSTTGTGFEQYF

J: TRBJ1-4
D: TRBD1
size: few
V: TRBV24-1
DNA: TGTGCCACCAGTGAGTCCGGGACAGGTCGTAATGAAAAACTGTTTTTT
CDR3: CATSESGTGRNEKLFF

J: TRBJ2-7
D: TRBD2
size: few
V: TRBV20-1
DNA: TGCAGTGCTCCACCGGGGACTAGCGTAGGGGAGCAGTACTTC
CDR3: CSAPPGTSVGEQYF

J: TRBJ1-2
D: NA
size: NA
V: TRBV20-1
DNA: TGCAGTGCAAAACGACAGCCCTATGGCTACACCTTC
CDR3: CSAKRQPYGYTF

J: TRBJ2-3
D: TRBD2
size: few
V: TRBV14
DNA: TGTGCCAGCAGTGGCGGGACTAGCGGAACCACAGATACGCAGTATTTT
CDR3: CASSGGTSGTTDTQYF

J: TRBJ1-4
D: NA
size: NA
V: TRBV5-1
DNA: TGCGCCAGCAGCTTGGGTGGAGAAGATGAAAAACTGTTTTTT
CDR3: CASSLGGEDEKLFF

J: TRBJ2-7
D: NA
size: few
V: TRBV6-2/TRBV6-3
DNA: TGTGCCAGCAGTTACGTTACCCGAAAGGAATACGAGCAGTACTTC
CDR3: CASSYVTRKEYEQYF

J: TRBJ1-4
D: TRBD1
size: few
V: TRBV13
DNA: TGTGCCAGCAGCTCGGACCTCGACAGGGGAAGAGGAGAAAAACTGTTTTTT
CDR3: CASSSDLDRGRGEKLFF